The rows below give T cell receptor beta chains drawn from one sample of a study of graft-versus-host responses after intestinal transplantation. Antigen specificity for these receptors is unknown. Assay used: immunoSEQ multiplex PCR; TCRdb lists only in-frame clones, some missing. The repertoire holds around 90,000 clones, with around 90% as singletons. The starting material was unstimulated CD4+ T cells sorted from spleen or lymph node cells, obtained before intestinal transplant. The receptor source for this set is a human donor who received an intestinal transplant. Each CDR3 is given with its conserved first and last residue. The D gene is left open where the match is weak. Clone sizes are given selectively: once, few, many, or a class where the clone is expanded.

V: TRBV30
J: TRBJ1-6
D: -
size: once
CDR3: CAWSVRGLNSPLHF

V: TRBV5-1
J: TRBJ2-5
D: TRBD1
size: -
CDR3: CASSWGTGDAETQYF

V: TRBV30
J: TRBJ1-3
D: -
size: -
CDR3: CAWSVGGSGGNTIYF

V: TRBV18
J: TRBJ2-5
D: TRBD1
size: -
CDR3: CASSPPTGTLKTQYF

V: TRBV2
J: TRBJ2-7
D: -
size: -
CDR3: CASRNLGNEQYF

V: TRBV10-1
J: TRBJ2-6
D: -
size: -
CDR3: CASSTPEDRTKAGQRPAF

V: TRBV19
J: TRBJ1-1
D: -
size: once
CDR3: CASKNRRGNTEAFF

V: TRBV7-9
J: TRBJ1-3
D: TRBD1
size: few
CDR3: CASSLVPGQGSGNTIYF

V: TRBV6-1
J: TRBJ2-1
D: -
size: -
CDR3: CASSGDTYNEQFF

V: TRBV6-1
J: TRBJ2-1
D: -
size: -
CDR3: CASSEGDAWSSYNEQFF

V: TRBV2
J: TRBJ2-5
D: TRBD2
size: -
CDR3: CASRRTYRTSGRNLQETQYF

V: TRBV11-2
J: TRBJ1-2
D: -
size: -
CDR3: CASSLDPRTATYGYTF

V: TRBV6-5
J: TRBJ1-2
D: -
size: -
CDR3: CASTGRGYGYTF

V: TRBV5-1
J: TRBJ1-2
D: -
size: -
CDR3: CASSLAGGTNYGYTF

V: TRBV29-1
J: TRBJ1-1
D: TRBD1
size: once
CDR3: CSGEPGTGLRGTEAFF

V: TRBV15
J: TRBJ1-1
D: -
size: once
CDR3: CATSRVGTEAFF

V: TRBV5-8
J: TRBJ1-4
D: -
size: -
CDR3: CASSLAHGTTNEKLFF